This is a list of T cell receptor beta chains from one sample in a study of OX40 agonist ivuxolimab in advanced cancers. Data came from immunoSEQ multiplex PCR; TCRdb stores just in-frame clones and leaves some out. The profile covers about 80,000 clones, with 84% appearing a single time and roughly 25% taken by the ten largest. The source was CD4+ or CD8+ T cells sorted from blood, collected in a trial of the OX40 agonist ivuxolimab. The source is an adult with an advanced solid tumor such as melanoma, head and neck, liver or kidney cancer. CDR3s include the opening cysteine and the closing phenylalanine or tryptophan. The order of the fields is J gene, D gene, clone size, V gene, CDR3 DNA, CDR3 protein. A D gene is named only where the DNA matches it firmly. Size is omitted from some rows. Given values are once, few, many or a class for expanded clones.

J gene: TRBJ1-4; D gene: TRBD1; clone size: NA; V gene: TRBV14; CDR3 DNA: TGTGCCAGCAGCCCTTTGCGGACAGGGATCGAAAAACTGTTTTTT; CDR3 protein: CASSPLRTGIEKLFF
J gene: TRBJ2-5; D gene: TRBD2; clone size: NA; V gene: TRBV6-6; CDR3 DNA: TGTGCCAGCAGGATGATAGCGGGAGAGACCCAGTACTTC; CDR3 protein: CASRMIAGETQYF
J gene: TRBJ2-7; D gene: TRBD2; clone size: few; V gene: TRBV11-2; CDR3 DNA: TGTGCCAGCAGACCGGACCATGGACTAGCGGGAGAGTCCTACGAGCAGTACTTC; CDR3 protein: CASRPDHGLAGESYEQYF
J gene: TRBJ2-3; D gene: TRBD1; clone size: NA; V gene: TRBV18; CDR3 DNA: TGTGCCAGCTCACCATATCCAGGGGGTAGGGGCACAGATACGCAGTATTTT; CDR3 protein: CASSPYPGGRGTDTQYF
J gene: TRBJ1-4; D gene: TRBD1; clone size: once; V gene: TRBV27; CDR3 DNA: TGTGCCAGCAACGTCGCGGGACAGGGTAGTGAAAAACTGTTTTTT; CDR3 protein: CASNVAGQGSEKLFF
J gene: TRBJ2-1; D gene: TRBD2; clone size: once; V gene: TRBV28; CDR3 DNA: TGTGCCAGCAGTTTAGCGGGGGGGCAGAATGAGCAGTTCTTC; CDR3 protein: CASSLAGGQNEQFF
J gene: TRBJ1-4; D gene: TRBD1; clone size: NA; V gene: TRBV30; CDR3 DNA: TGTGCCTGGACAGGGGGCGCATATGAAAAACTGTTTTTT; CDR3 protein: CAWTGGAYEKLFF
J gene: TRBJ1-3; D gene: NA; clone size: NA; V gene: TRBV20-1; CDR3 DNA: TGCAGTGGGACCTTCGGAAACACCATATATTTT; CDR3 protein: CSGTFGNTIYF
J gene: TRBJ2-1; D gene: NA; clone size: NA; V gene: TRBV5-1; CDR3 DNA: TGCGCCAGCAGCTTGGGCCAGAGCAATGAGCAGTTCTTC; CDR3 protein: CASSLGQSNEQFF
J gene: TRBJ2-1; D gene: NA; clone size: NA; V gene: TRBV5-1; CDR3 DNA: TGCGCCAGCAGCTTGGCCCTTGTCTTCAATGAGCAGTTCTTC; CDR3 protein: CASSLALVFNEQFF
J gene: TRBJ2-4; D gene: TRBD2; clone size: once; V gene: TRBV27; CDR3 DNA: TGTGCCAGCAGGGGTCTAGCGGGGGGCCTCGATAACATTCAGTACTTC; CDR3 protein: CASRGLAGGLDNIQYF
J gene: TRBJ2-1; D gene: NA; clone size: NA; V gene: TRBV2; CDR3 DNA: TGTGCCAGCTACGGGAGCAATGAGCAGTTCTTC; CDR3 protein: CASYGSNEQFF
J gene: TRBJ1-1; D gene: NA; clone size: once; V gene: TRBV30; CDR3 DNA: TGTGCCTGGAGTAGGTCGGGGATCTCTGAAGCTTTCTTT; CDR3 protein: CAWSRSGISEAFF
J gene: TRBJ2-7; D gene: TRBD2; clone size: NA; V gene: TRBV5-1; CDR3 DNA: TGCGCCAGCAGCTTGGGCGGGACTATCTCCTACGAGCAGTACTTC; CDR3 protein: CASSLGGTISYEQYF
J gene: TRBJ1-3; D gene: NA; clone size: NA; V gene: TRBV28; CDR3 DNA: TGTGCCAGCAGCACGACAGGTTACGGAAACACCATATATTTT; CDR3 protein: CASSTTGYGNTIYF
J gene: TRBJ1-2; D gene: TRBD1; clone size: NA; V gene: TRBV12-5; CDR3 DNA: TGTGCTAGTGGTTTGACAGGGGAAAGGAAAGGCTACACCTTC; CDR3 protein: CASGLTGERKGYTF
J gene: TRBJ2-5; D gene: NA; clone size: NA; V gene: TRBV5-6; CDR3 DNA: TGTGCCAGCAGCTTCCGGGACGGAGGACAAGAGACCCAGTACTTC; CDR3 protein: CASSFRDGGQETQYF
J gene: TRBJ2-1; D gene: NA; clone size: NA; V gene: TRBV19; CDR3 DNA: TGTGCCAGCAGTGCGGGCCCCTTTCCCGGTGAGCAGTTCTTC; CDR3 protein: CASSAGPFPGEQFF
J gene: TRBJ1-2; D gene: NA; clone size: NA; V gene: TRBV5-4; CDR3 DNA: TGTGCCAGCAGCGTAGTTGAACAGAACTATGGCTACACCTTC; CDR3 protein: CASSVVEQNYGYTF
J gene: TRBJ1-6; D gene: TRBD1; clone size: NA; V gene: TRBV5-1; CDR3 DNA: TGCGCCAGCGGAGGACAGGGGAATTCACCCCTCCACTTT; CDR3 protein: CASGGQGNSPLHF
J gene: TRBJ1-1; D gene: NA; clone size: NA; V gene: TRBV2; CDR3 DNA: TGTGCCAGCAGTGAACTGGAAAACACTGAAGCTTTCTTT; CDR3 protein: CASSELENTEAFF
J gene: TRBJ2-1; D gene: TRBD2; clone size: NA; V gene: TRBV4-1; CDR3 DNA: TGCGCCAGCAGCTTACCAAAACCTTCTAGCGGGATCCCCTACAATGAGCAGTTCTTC; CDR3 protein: CASSLPKPSSGIPYNEQFF